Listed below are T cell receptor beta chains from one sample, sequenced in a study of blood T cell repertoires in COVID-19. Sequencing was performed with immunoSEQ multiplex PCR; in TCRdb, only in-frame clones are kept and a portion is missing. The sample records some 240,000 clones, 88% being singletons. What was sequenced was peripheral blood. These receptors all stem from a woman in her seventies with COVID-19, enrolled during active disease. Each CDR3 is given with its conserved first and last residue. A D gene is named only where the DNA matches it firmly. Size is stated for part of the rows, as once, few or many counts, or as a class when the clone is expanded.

cdr3_aa: CASSLLGTSTNEQFF
cdr3_nt: TGTGCCAGCAGTTTACTTGGGACTAGCACCAATGAGCAGTTCTTC
j_call: TRBJ2-1
d_call: TRBD2
clone_size: few
cdr3_length: 15
v_call: TRBV27

cdr3_aa: CASSLLRLGDGYTF
cdr3_nt: TGTGCCAGCAGTCTTCTTAGACTAGGGGATGGCTACACCTTC
j_call: TRBJ1-2
d_call: -
clone_size: -
cdr3_length: 14
v_call: TRBV6-5

cdr3_aa: CASSLEVSGYGYTF
cdr3_nt: TGTGCCAGCAGCTTAGAAGTCTCAGGGTATGGCTACACCTTC
j_call: TRBJ1-2
d_call: -
clone_size: few
cdr3_length: 14
v_call: TRBV11-2

cdr3_aa: CATSRGRLVHPGELFF
cdr3_nt: TGTGCCACCAGCAGAGGCCGACTAGTTCACCCCGGGGAGCTGTTTTTT
j_call: TRBJ2-2
d_call: -
clone_size: -
cdr3_length: 16
v_call: TRBV15

cdr3_aa: CASSQGTSGQETQYF
cdr3_nt: TGTGCCAGCAGTCAAGGGACTAGCGGGCAAGAGACCCAGTACTTC
j_call: TRBJ2-5
d_call: TRBD2
clone_size: -
cdr3_length: 15
v_call: TRBV28

cdr3_aa: CASSLSADSNQPQHF
cdr3_nt: TGCGCCAGCAGCTTGTCGGCGGATAGCAATCAGCCCCAGCATTTT
j_call: TRBJ1-5
d_call: -
clone_size: -
cdr3_length: 15
v_call: TRBV5-1

cdr3_aa: CASSLVSGQGIYSPLHF
cdr3_nt: TGTGCCAGCAGCTTAGTTTCGGGACAGGGGATTTATTCACCCCTCCACTTT
j_call: TRBJ1-6
d_call: TRBD1
clone_size: once
cdr3_length: 17
v_call: TRBV11-3

cdr3_aa: CASSLPAGGPYNEQFF
cdr3_nt: TGTGCCAGCAGCTTACCAGCGGGAGGGCCTTACAATGAGCAGTTCTTC
j_call: TRBJ2-1
d_call: TRBD2
clone_size: -
cdr3_length: 16
v_call: TRBV7-3

cdr3_aa: CASSSYDRVGNIQYF
cdr3_nt: TGTGCCAGCAGTTCTTACGACAGGGTAGGAAACATTCAGTACTTC
j_call: TRBJ2-4
d_call: TRBD1
clone_size: -
cdr3_length: 15
v_call: TRBV28

cdr3_aa: CAISADRAGNTIYF
cdr3_nt: TGTGCCATCAGCGCGGACAGAGCTGGAAACACCATATATTTT
j_call: TRBJ1-3
d_call: -
clone_size: -
cdr3_length: 14
v_call: TRBV10-3

cdr3_aa: CASRLQRGEAFF
cdr3_nt: TGTGCCAGCAGGCTCCAGCGTGGTGAAGCTTTCTTT
j_call: TRBJ1-1
d_call: -
clone_size: -
cdr3_length: 12
v_call: TRBV6-5

cdr3_aa: CASSPLAGQRADEQFF
cdr3_nt: TGTGCCAGTAGTCCCTTAGCGGGCCAGAGGGCCGATGAGCAGTTCTTC
j_call: TRBJ2-1
d_call: TRBD2
clone_size: -
cdr3_length: 16
v_call: TRBV19